This TCR beta chain was captured by sequencing in a study of T cells in Graves' hyperthyroidism and ophthalmopathy. Overall study: Before any treatment, at initial diagnosis, peripheral blood was collected.

Trimming left V 1 base short and J 0 bases short, with 13 bases between. The germline V gene encodes CDR1 SNHLY and CDR2 FYNNEI. The CDR3 has 17 residues. What was amplified from RNA transcripts were TCR beta CDR3 regions. HTBI primers were employed in a first-round RT-PCR of the TCR CDR3. TCRdb reprocessed the multiplex PCR reads via MiXCR and lists one record per CDR3 protein. The repertoire consists of roughly 700,000 distinct CDR3 sequences, with around 13% occurring once and the leading ten covering roughly a tenth. An absence of ophthalmopathy progression within 18 months meant stable Graves' hyperthyroidism. The diagnostic basis comprised clinical symptoms, serum thyroxine and TRAb, thyroid ultrasound and orbital computed tomography. This clonotype was seen more than once but under ten times.

This chain links TRBV2 with TRBJ1-5; D unclear. The sample comprised blood. The sequence came from a woman between 18 and 30 years old with Graves' hyperthyroidism. The CDR3 nucleotides read TGTGCCAGCAGTGAAGGTACAAACGTATATAGCAATCAGCCCCAGCATTTT. It encodes CASSEGTNVYSNQPQHF.